This TCR beta chain came from a study of naive and memory T cell subsets. Per germline, CDR1 SGHRS and CDR2 YFSETQ. The length of the CDR3 is 15 residues. With 0 bases removed from V and 0 bases from J, the gap between germline ends came to 7 bases. In its sample, this clonotype was seen many times. Alpha and beta constant region primers primed reverse transcription for blood and skin samples. TCRdb processed the UMI-ligation and nested PCR reads anew with MiXCR; each CDR3 protein has one entry. The data contain under 20,000 distinct CDR3 sequences, roughly 9.8% of them singletons. The treatment: skin biopsy from PPD injection site in Mantoux-positive individual. Reverse transcription used DNase-treated unsorted total RNA, aiming for about 1 to 1000 ng. Skin biopsies came from PPD injection sites in Mantoux-positive individuals.

Sequences were derived from skin, sampled from a tuberculin skin test site. The genes are TRBV5-1 and TRBJ2-1; D unclear. This clonotype originated in an adult in good health. This CDR3 reads CASSLASHSYNEQFF. For the CDR3, the DNA is TGCGCCAGCAGCTTGGCCAGCCACTCCTACAATGAGCAGTTCTTC. Filled out from reference TRBV5-1 and TRBJ2-1, the complete variable domain reads KAGVTQTPRYLIKTRGQQVTLSCSPISGHRSVSWYQQTPGQGLQFLFEYFSETQRNKGNFPGRFSGRQFSNSRSEMNVSTLELGDSALYLCASSLASHSYNEQFFGPGTRLTVL.